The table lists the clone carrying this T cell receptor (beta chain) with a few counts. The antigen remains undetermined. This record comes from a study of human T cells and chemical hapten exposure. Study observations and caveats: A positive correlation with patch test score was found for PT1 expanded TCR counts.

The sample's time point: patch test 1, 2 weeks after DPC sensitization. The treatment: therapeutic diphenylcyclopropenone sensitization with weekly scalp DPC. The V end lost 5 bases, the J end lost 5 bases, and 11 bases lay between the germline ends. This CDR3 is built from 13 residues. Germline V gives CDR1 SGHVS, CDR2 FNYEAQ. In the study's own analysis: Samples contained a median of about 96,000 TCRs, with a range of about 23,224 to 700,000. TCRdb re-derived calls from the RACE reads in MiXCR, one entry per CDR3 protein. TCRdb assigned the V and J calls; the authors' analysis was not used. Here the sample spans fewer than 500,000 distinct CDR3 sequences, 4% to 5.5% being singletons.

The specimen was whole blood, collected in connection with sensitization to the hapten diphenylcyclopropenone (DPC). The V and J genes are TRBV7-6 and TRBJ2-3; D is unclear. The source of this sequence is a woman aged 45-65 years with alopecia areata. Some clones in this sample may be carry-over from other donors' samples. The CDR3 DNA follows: TGTGCCAGCAGCGCCAACTGGCAAGATACGCAGTATTTT. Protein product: CASSANWQDTQYF.